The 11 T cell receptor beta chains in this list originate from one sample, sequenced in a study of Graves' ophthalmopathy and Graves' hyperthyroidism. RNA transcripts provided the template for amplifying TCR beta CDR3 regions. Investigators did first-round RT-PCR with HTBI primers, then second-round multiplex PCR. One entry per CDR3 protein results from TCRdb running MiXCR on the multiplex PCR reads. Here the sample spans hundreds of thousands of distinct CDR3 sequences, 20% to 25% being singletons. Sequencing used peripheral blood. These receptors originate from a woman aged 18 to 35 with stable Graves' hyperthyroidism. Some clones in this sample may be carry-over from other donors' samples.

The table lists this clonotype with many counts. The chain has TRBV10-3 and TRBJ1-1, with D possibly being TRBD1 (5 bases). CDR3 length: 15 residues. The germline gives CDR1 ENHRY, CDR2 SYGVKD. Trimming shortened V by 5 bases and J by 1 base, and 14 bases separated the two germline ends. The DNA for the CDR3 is TGTGCCATCAGTCCCGTTGGGAGGGGGAACACTGAAGCTTTCTTT. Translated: CAISPVGRGNTEAFF.

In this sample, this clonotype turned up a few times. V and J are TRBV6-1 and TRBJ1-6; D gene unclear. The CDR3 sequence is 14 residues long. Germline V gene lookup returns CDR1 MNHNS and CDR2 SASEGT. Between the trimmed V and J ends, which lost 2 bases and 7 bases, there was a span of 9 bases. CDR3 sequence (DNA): TGTGCCAGCAGTGAAATTTGGGTGAATTCACCCCTCCACTTT. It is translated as CASSEIWVNSPLHF.

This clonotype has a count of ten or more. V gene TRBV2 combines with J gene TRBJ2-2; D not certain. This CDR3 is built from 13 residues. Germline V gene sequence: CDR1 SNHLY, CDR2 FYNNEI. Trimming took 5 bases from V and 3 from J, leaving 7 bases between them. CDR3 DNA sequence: TGTGCCAGCAGTCGAGGTTACACCGGGGAGCTGTTTTTT. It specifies CASSRGYTGELFF.

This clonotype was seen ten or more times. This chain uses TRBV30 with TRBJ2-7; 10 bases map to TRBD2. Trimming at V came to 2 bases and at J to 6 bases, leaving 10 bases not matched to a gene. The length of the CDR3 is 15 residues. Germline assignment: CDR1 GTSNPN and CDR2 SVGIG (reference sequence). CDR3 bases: TGTGCCTGGAGTTCAGCAGCGGGAGGGCCAGGCGAGCAGTACTTC. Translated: CAWSSAAGGPGEQYF.

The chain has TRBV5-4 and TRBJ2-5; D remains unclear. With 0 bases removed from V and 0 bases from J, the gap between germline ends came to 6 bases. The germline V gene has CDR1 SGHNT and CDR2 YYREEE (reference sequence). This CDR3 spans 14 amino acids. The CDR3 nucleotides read TGTGCCAGCAGCTTGGTCAGGAACCAAGAGACCCAGTACTTC. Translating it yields CASSLVRNQETQYF.

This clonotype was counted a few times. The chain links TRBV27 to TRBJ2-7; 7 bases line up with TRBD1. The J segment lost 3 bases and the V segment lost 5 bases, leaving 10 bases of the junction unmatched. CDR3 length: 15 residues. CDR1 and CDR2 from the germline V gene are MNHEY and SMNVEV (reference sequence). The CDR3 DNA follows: TGTGCCAGCAGTGAAAGGTATCAGGGGGTCTACGAGCAGTACTTC. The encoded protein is CASSERYQGVYEQYF.

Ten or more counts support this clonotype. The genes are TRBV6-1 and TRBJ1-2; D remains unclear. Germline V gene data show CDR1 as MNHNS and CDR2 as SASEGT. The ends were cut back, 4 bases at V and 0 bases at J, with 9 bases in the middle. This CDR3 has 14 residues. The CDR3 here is CASSGPGPNYGYTF. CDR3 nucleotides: TGTGCCAGCAGTGGACCCGGACCTAACTATGGCTACACCTTC.

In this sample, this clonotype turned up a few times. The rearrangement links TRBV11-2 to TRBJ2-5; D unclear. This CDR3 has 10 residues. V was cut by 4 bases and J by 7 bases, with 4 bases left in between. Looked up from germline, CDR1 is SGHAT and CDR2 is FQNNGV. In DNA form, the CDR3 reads TGTGCCAGCAGCTCGGGGACCCAGTACTTC. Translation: CASSSGTQYF.

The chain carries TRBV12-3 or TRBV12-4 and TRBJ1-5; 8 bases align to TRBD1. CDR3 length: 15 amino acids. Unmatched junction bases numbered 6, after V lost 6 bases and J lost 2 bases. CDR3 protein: CASSFTTGGNQPQHF. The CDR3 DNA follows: TGTGCCAGCAGCTTTACGACAGGGGGCAATCAGCCCCAGCATTTT.

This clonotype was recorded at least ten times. This CDR3 reads CASSVKFNTIYF. The CDR3 coding sequence is TGTGCCAGCAGTGTGAAATTCAACACCATATATTTT. The chain combines TRBV6-4 with TRBJ1-3, with D unresolved. The CDR3 is 12 residues long. The V and J ends lost 4 bases and 7 bases respectively, with 8 bases between them. Germline V gene data show CDR1 as MRHNA and CDR2 as SNTAGT.

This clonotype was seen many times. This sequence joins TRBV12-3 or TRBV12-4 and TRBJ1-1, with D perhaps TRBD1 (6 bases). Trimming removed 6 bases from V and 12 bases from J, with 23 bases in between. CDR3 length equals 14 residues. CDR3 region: CASSLGHPGAEPFF. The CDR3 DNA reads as TGTGCCAGCAGCTTGGGTCACCCGGGGGCCGAACCTTTCTTT.